This T cell receptor (beta chain) was sequenced during a study of cytomegalovirus exposure and HLA in healthy donors. Germline V CDR1 and CDR2: LNHDA, SQIVND (reference sequence). This CDR3 region has 14 residues. V lost 5 bases, J lost 6 bases, and 8 bases stayed unmatched. The PCR was carried out with 60 Vbeta primers and 13 Jbeta primers. This table comes from immunoSEQ multiplex PCR, and its TCRdb copy is limited to in-frame clones, with some not included. In the table there are approximately 82,000 clones, over 9.5% of which are singletons. This clone was observed a few times. The sequence was collected from a man in his 60s in good health and CMV-seropositive. The sequenced sample consisted of PBMCs. This chain uses TRBV19 with TRBJ1-1, with 8 nucleotides matching TRBD1. DNA for the CDR3: TGTGCCAGTAGTGGACGACAGGGGAAGGCTGAAGCTTTCTTT. It yields the protein CASSGRQGKAEAFF.